Listed below are T cell receptor beta chains from one sample, sequenced in a study of beta chain features in type 1 diabetes. TCRdb's copy holds only in-frame clones and misses some; the assay was immunoSEQ multiplex PCR. The table lists around 450,000 clones, roughly an eighth of them singletons. The sample comprised naive CD4+ T cells from blood. These receptors all come from a woman aged 18-29 years in good health. Both conserved end residues are part of each CDR3. The D gene is left open where the match is weak. Rows give clone size only sometimes, using once, few, many, or a class for an expanded clone.

v_gene	abundance	j_gene	d_gene	CDR3nt	CDR3aa
TRBV29-1	few	TRBJ1-2	TRBD1	TGCAGCGTCGGACAGGGGGATGGCTACACCTTC	CSVGQGDGYTF
TRBV7-2	.	TRBJ2-1	.	TGTGCCAGCAGCGGATGGGGGAATGAGCAGTTCTTC	CASSGWGNEQFF
TRBV25-1	.	TRBJ1-2	TRBD1	TGTGCCAGCAGGAGGACAGGGGACTATGGCTACACCTTC	CASRRTGDYGYTF
TRBV15	.	TRBJ2-1	.	TGTGCCACCAGCAGAGCAAGTTCGGGCAATGAGCAGTTCTTC	CATSRASSGNEQFF
TRBV5-1	once	TRBJ1-5	.	TGCGCCAGCAGCGGTGGGGAAACGGATCAGCCCCAGCATTTT	CASSGGETDQPQHF
TRBV2	.	TRBJ2-5	.	TGTGCCAGCACCCAGAAAGAGACCCAGTACTTC	CASTQKETQYF
TRBV7-9	.	TRBJ1-4	.	TGTGCCAGCAGCTCCCGGGGGCGGATTAATGAAAAACTGTTTTTT	CASSSRGRINEKLFF
TRBV7-2	few	TRBJ2-5	.	TGTGCCAGCAGTCATCTCCGGGAGACCCAGTACTTC	CASSHLRETQYF
TRBV6-1	few	TRBJ2-2	TRBD1	TGTGCCAGCAGTGACTACAGGGGCCGGAACACCGGGGAGCTGTTTTTT	CASSDYRGRNTGELFF
TRBV5-1	few	TRBJ1-4	.	TGCGCCAGCAGCTCCGGTCCAACTAATGAAAAACTGTTTTTT	CASSSGPTNEKLFF
TRBV14	few	TRBJ1-4	TRBD1	TGTGCCAGCAGCTTGAACAGGGGAAGGCGGGAAAAACTGTTTTTT	CASSLNRGRREKLFF
TRBV5-4	few	TRBJ2-1	TRBD2	TGTGCCAGCAGCCCGGGGGGGCCGTCTTACAATGAGCAGTTCTTC	CASSPGGPSYNEQFF
TRBV7-2	few	TRBJ2-1	.	TGTGCCAGCAGCGCGAGACGGGGTCATGAGCAGTTCTTC	CASSARRGHEQFF
TRBV28	.	TRBJ2-4	.	TGTGCCAGCAGCCTCAGGGGCGGAAACATTCAGTACTTC	CASSLRGGNIQYF
TRBV4-3	.	TRBJ2-7	TRBD2	TGCGCCAGCAGCCAAGCCGTCCTGCTTAGCGGGAGTTCCTACGAGCAGTACTTC	CASSQAVLLSGSSYEQYF
TRBV7-2	.	TRBJ2-3	.	TGTGCCAGCAGCCCGGGGCCTAGCACAGATACGCAGTATTTT	CASSPGPSTDTQYF
TRBV9	.	TRBJ1-1	.	TGTGCCAGCAGCGTAGATGCAGCGACTCGTGAAGCTTTCTTT	CASSVDAATREAFF
TRBV6-6	.	TRBJ2-3	TRBD2	TGTGCCAGCGCGCGAGCGGCGGGGGGCACAGATACGCAGTATTTT	CASARAAGGTDTQYF
TRBV7-3	few	TRBJ2-2	.	TGTGCCAGCAGCTTCCGCGGGGTTTCGAACACCGGGGAGCTGTTTTTT	CASSFRGVSNTGELFF
TRBV2	few	TRBJ1-2	.	TGTGCCAGCAGCACCGGGACGGGAGCCGGTGGCTACACCTTC	CASSTGTGAGGYTF
TRBV21-1	.	TRBJ2-7	.	TGTGCCAGCGAAAACCGGAGTAACTTACGTCTAGAGCAGTACTTC	CASENRSNLRLEQYF
TRBV6-5	.	TRBJ2-7	.	TGTGCCAGCAGTCCGAGCCCGGTGGGCGAGCAGTACTTC	CASSPSPVGEQYF
TRBV7-2	.	TRBJ2-7	.	TGTGCCAGCAGCTTAGCGCGCCACGAGCAGTACTTC	CASSLARHEQYF
TRBV14	.	TRBJ2-1	TRBD2	TGTGCCAGCAGCCAACTACTAGCGGAGCAGTTCTTC	CASSQLLAEQFF
TRBV4-3	few	TRBJ2-4	.	TGCGCCAGCAGCCAAGCGATTGACCCCCGAGCCAAAAACATTCAGTACTTC	CASSQAIDPRAKNIQYF
TRBV7-9	.	TRBJ2-1	.	TGTGCCCAGCCCCCGGGAGATTCCTACAATGAGCAGTTCTTC	CAQPPGDSYNEQFF
TRBV30	.	TRBJ2-5	TRBD2	TGTGCCTGGTGCTCGGGACTACGACAACAAGAGACCCAGTACTTC	CAWCSGLRQQETQYF
TRBV7-2	few	TRBJ2-7	.	TGTGCCAGCAGCCACGGGGGAACTCCCTACGAGCAGTACTTC	CASSHGGTPYEQYF
TRBV11-3	.	TRBJ2-7	.	TGTGCCAGCAGCCCACTAGGCACAGACGAGCAGTACTTC	CASSPLGTDEQYF
TRBV4-1	few	TRBJ2-1	TRBD1	TGCGCCAGCAGCCATGATTCCGGGACAGGGTCAATCAATGAGCAGTTCTTC	CASSHDSGTGSINEQFF
TRBV5-4	few	TRBJ2-5	.	TGTGCCAGCAGGGCCGGGGAGACCCAGTACTTC	CASRAGETQYF
TRBV5-4	.	TRBJ2-2	.	TGTGCCAGCAGCCCTCAATCCGGGGAGCTGTTTTTT	CASSPQSGELFF
TRBV18	once	TRBJ1-1	.	TGTGCCAGCTCACCCAGGGCTGGGGCACTGAAAGCTTTCTTT	CASSPRAGALKAFF
TRBV27	.	TRBJ1-2	.	TGTGCCAGCAGTTTCTCCAGGACTAACTATGGCTACACCTTC	CASSFSRTNYGYTF
TRBV7-9	few	TRBJ2-5	.	TGTGCCAGCAGCTTACAACAGACGATCCAAGAGACCCAGTACTTC	CASSLQQTIQETQYF
TRBV2	few	TRBJ1-3	.	TGTGCCAGCAGTCGAGAAGGGAGCTCTGGAAACACCATATATTTT	CASSREGSSGNTIYF
TRBV30	few	TRBJ2-7	.	TGTGCCTGGAGTGTAACCTACACCTACGAGCAGTACTTC	CAWSVTYTYEQYF
TRBV9	.	TRBJ1-2	TRBD1	TGTGCCAGCAGCGACGCCGGGACAGATCCTTTTGGCTACACCTTC	CASSDAGTDPFGYTF
TRBV7-2	few	TRBJ2-7	TRBD2	TGTGCCAGCAGCTCTCCAGCGCTAGGTAGCGGGAGGGCCTTTTACGAGCAGTACTTC	CASSSPALGSGRAFYEQYF
TRBV27	.	TRBJ1-6	.	TGTGCCAGCAGGCGACGGGATTCACCCCTCCACTTT	CASRRRDSPLHF
TRBV7-2	few	TRBJ1-2	.	TGTGCCACGCACCGGGAACGCCTCTCTTCCTACTATGGCTACACCTTC	CATHRERLSSYYGYTF
TRBV12-5	.	TRBJ1-1	.	TGTGCTAGTGGTTTGAGGAGGGACACTGAAGCTTTCTTT	CASGLRRDTEAFF
TRBV28	.	TRBJ1-4	TRBD1	TGTGCCACCAAAATCTTGGGACAGTCTAATGAAAAACTGTTTTTT	CATKILGQSNEKLFF
TRBV14	many	TRBJ2-1	.	TGTGCCAGCAGCCTGATTCGCTCCTACAATGAGCAGTTCTTC	CASSLIRSYNEQFF
TRBV27	few	TRBJ2-7	TRBD1	TGTGCCACCGCCGAAGGGACAGGTCCCTACGAGCAGTACTTC	CATAEGTGPYEQYF
TRBV6-6	few	TRBJ2-1	.	TGTGCCAGCAGTGGGGGGGGCGAAAAGATCAATGAGCAGTTCTTC	CASSGGGEKINEQFF
TRBV2	.	TRBJ2-5	TRBD1	TGTGCCAGCAGTAAGGACAGGGGCCAAGAGACCCAGTACTTC	CASSKDRGQETQYF
TRBV2	.	TRBJ1-4	.	TGTGCCAGCAGTAAAGGGTCCAGGGGTGAAAAACTGTTTTTT	CASSKGSRGEKLFF
TRBV4-2	.	TRBJ1-5	TRBD1	TGTGCCAGCAGCCCGGACAGGGTCAGTCAGCCCCAGCATTTT	CASSPDRVSQPQHF
TRBV4-1	once	TRBJ1-4	.	TGCGCCAGCAGCTATCGGACAGATAATGAAAAACTGTTTTTT	CASSYRTDNEKLFF
TRBV5-4	few	TRBJ2-5	TRBD1	TGTGCCAGCAGCGGAGACAGGGTAGAGACCCAGTACTTC	CASSGDRVETQYF
TRBV21-1	.	TRBJ1-1	.	TGTGCCAGCAGCAAAGTAGATACGGAACTGATGAACACTGAAGCTTTCTTT	CASSKVDTELMNTEAFF
TRBV7-2	few	TRBJ2-3	TRBD2	TGTGCCAGCAGCTTGACTAGCGTTAGCACAGATACGCAGTATTTT	CASSLTSVSTDTQYF
TRBV6-5	.	TRBJ2-2	TRBD1	TGTGCCAGCAGTTACACAGGACAGGGCGGGGAGCTGTTTTTT	CASSYTGQGGELFF
TRBV25-1	few	TRBJ1-1	TRBD1	TGTGCCAGCAGTGCTCGACAGGGATTTGCTGAAGCTTTCTTT	CASSARQGFAEAFF
TRBV25-1	.	TRBJ1-1	TRBD1	TGTGCCAGCAGTGACCCAACGACAGGGAAGGGAACTGAAGCTTTCTTT	CASSDPTTGKGTEAFF
TRBV7-2	.	TRBJ2-2	TRBD1	TGTGCCGACAGGGGGCAGTCCACCGGGGAGCTGTTTTTT	CADRGQSTGELFF
TRBV16	few	TRBJ2-4	.	TGTGCCAGCAGCCAACAGCTAGCCAAAAACATTCAGTACTTC	CASSQQLAKNIQYF